This T cell receptor (beta chain) came from a study of cytomegalovirus exposure and HLA in healthy donors. PCR primers comprised 60 Vbeta and 13 Jbeta primers. Repertoires were generated with immunoSEQ multiplex PCR, while TCRdb's copy carries only in-frame clones and drops some. The sample has roughly 180,000 clones; approximately 80% are singletons. The CDR3 is 13 amino acids. V gave up 1 base and J gave up 7 bases, with 9 bases separating them. Germline CDR1 and CDR2: SGHRS and YFSETQ. J is TRBJ1-3 and V is TRBV5-1; a weak D match, TRBD1 (5 bases). Sequencing was done on a sample of PBMCs. The sequence came from a man aged 30 to 39 in good health and CMV-seropositive. CDR3 coding DNA: TGCGCCAGCAGCTTGACAGGTTACAACACCATATATTTT. Translating it yields CASSLTGYNTIYF.